One sample yielded the 17 T cell receptor beta chains listed below, sequenced in a study of blood T cell repertoires in COVID-19. TCRdb keeps only in-frame clones here, not all; method: immunoSEQ multiplex PCR. Among roughly 500,000 clones listed, roughly nine tenths were seen once. Material: peripheral blood. These receptors were obtained from a man between 18 and 35 years old with COVID-19, enrolled during active disease.

This chain uses TRBV21-1 with TRBJ2-7; the D call TRBD1 from the table was never checked on the DNA. TRBV21-1 is a known pseudogene. CDR3 size: 15 residues. CDR3 protein: CASSKEGIRAHEQYF. CDR3 nucleotide sequence: TGTGCCAGCAGCAAAGAGGGAATCAGGGCCCACGAGCAGTACTTC.

This clone has only one observation. This chain uses TRBV24-1 with TRBJ2-1; 12 bases align to TRBD1. V was pared by 3 bases and J by 8 bases, with 7 bases of the junction left unmatched. Germline V gene data show CDR1 as KGHDR and CDR2 as SFDVKD. The CDR3 is made up of 16 amino acids. The CDR3, as DNA: TGTGCCACCAGTGATGGGGGACAGGGGGCGTTATATGAGCAGTTCTTC. It encodes CATSDGGQGALYEQFF.

J is TRBJ2-7 and V is TRBV19, with 8 bases lining up with TRBD1. V shed 5 bases, J shed 2 bases, and the junction held 5 bases outside the gene matches. The germline gives CDR1 LNHDA, CDR2 SQIVND (reference sequence). The CDR3 extends over 14 amino acids. The CDR3 sequence is CASSSGQATYEQYF. The DNA for the CDR3 is TGTGCCAGTAGTTCGGGACAGGCCACCTACGAGCAGTACTTC.

The chain combines TRBV7-8 with TRBJ2-7; 15 nucleotides agree with TRBD2. This CDR3 contains 18 residues. Germline V gene data show CDR1 as SGHVS and CDR2 as FQNEAQ. V trimming: 7 bases; J trimming: 0 bases; junction bases outside the gene matches: 10. CDR3 sequence: CASTKRTSGGVSSYEQYF. CDR3 coding DNA: TGTGCCAGCACAAAACGGACTAGCGGGGGGGTTAGCTCCTACGAGCAGTACTTC. The full variable domain, its missing parts supplied by reference TRBV7-8 and TRBJ2-7, is GAGVSQSPRYKVAKRGQDVALRCDPISGHVSLFWYQQALGQGPEFLTYFQNEAQLDKSGLPSDRFFAERPEGSVSTLKIQRTQQEDSAVYLCASTKRTSGGVSSYEQYFGPGTRLTVT.

The chain recombines TRBV6-5 with TRBJ2-7; D is perhaps TRBD1 (5 bases). V lost 8 bases, J lost 4 bases, and 18 bases lay in between. CDR3 length equals 14 residues. Germline CDR1 MNHEY, CDR2 SVGAGI. CDR3 DNA: TGTGCCAGCGTTCCGATGAAGGGGTTATACGAGCAGTACTTC. Protein: CASVPMKGLYEQYF.

The chain employs TRBV6-5 and TRBJ2-5, with D unresolved. V lost 7 bases to trimming and J lost 4 bases, with 13 bases between them. CDR1 is MNHEY and CDR2 is SVGAGI in the germline V gene. CDR3 length equals 13 residues. The CDR3 here is CASTTGVGETQYF. The CDR3 DNA is TGTGCCAGCACCACGGGTGTGGGAGAGACCCAGTACTTC.

The chain employs TRBV19 and TRBJ2-1; TRBD2 might be the D (6 bases). V shed 4 bases and J shed 9 bases, with 16 bases lying between them. Germline values: CDR1 LNHDA, CDR2 SQIVND (reference sequence). There are 14 residues in the CDR3. DNA for the CDR3: TGTGCCAGTAGTACCACGGTTTTGGGGGGTGAGCAGTTCTTC. Residues: CASSTTVLGGEQFF. The entire variable domain, with the rest obtained from reference TRBV19 and TRBJ2-1, is as follows: DGGITQSPKYLFRKEGQNVTLSCEQNLNHDAMYWYRQDPGQGLRLIYYSQIVNDFQKGDIAEGYSVSREKKESFPLTVTSAQKNPTAFYLCASSTTVLGGEQFFGPGTRLTVL.

V usage is TRBV4-1 and J usage is TRBJ1-2; D may be TRBD1 (6 bases). Trimming removed 4 bases at V and 7 bases at J, with 22 bases between. Germline V gene sequence: CDR1 MGHRA, CDR2 YSYEKL. This CDR3 region has 16 residues. In DNA form, the CDR3 reads TGCGCCAGCAGCCCCCTACGGACAGTTTCTTGGGGTGGCTACACCTTC. This encodes CASSPLRTVSWGGYTF.

The chain couples TRBV4-2 to TRBJ2-3; D is uncertain. V shed 3 bases and J shed 5 bases, with 12 bases lying between them. CDR1 and CDR2 from the germline V gene are LGHNA and YNFKEQ. This CDR3 is 14 amino acids long. Here the CDR3 DNA reads TGTGCCAGCAGCCACTCGGTCGGTGAAGATACGCAGTATTTT. It translates to CASSHSVGEDTQYF.

The chain employs TRBV6-5 and TRBJ1-5, with 7 bases identical to TRBD1. The CDR3 spans 15 residues. Germline-derived CDR1 and CDR2 are MNHEY and SVGAGI. V lost 4 bases to trimming and J lost 6 bases; unmatched junction nucleotides: 9. CDR3: CASSSDRARGQPQHF. In nucleotides, the CDR3 is TGTGCCAGCAGTTCTGACAGGGCCCGGGGTCAGCCCCAGCATTTT.

This clone was picked up many times. The gene calls are TRBV7-2 and TRBJ1-2; a possible D gene is TRBD1 (6 bases). This CDR3 is built from 15 residues. Germline lookup yields CDR1 SGHTA and CDR2 FQGNSA. Trimming pared 5 bases from V and 6 bases from J, leaving 19 bases between. The DNA of the CDR3 is TGTGCCAGCAGCCGCAATTCCAGGGGCAATAATGGCTACACCTTC. It encodes CASSRNSRGNNGYTF.

The chain employs TRBV3-1 (or the pseudogene TRBV3-2) and TRBJ2-3, with no clear D. V lost 1 base, J lost 7 bases, and 9 bases lay in between. The germline V gene encodes CDR1 LGHDT and CDR2 YNNKEL (reference sequence). The CDR3 is made up of 13 amino acids. The CDR3 sequence: CASSQGSENTQYF. CDR3 DNA sequence: TGTGCCAGCAGCCAAGGGAGTGAGAATACGCAGTATTTT.

This sequence joins TRBV5-6 and TRBJ2-7; unclear D gene. The CDR3 spans 14 residues. Germline-derived CDR1 and CDR2 are SGHDT and YYEEEE. V was shortened by 0 bases and J by 7 bases, with 14 bases between the two germline ends. As DNA, the CDR3 is TGTGCCAGCAGCTTGGATGTAGGCCTGAGGGAGCAGTACTTC. It codes for CASSLDVGLREQYF.

The rearrangement uses TRBV5-4 and TRBJ1-6; TRBD1 matches at 7 bases. V lost 4 bases to trimming and J lost 6 bases; unmatched junction nucleotides: 7. CDR1 and CDR2 from the germline V gene are SGHNT and YYREEE (reference sequence). This CDR3 has 15 amino acids. In nucleotides, the CDR3 is TGTGCCAGCAGCCCGGACAGGTTGGGTAATTCACCCCTCCACTTT. Protein sequence: CASSPDRLGNSPLHF.

This chain uses TRBV11-3 with TRBJ1-3; 7 bases map to TRBD1. The length of the CDR3 is 14 residues. With V trimmed by 6 bases and J by 4 bases, 6 bases remained unmatched. The germline CDR1 and CDR2 sequences are SGHNT and YENEEA. The CDR3 loop reads CASRPTGSGNTIYF. In DNA, the CDR3 is TGTGCCAGCAGACCGACAGGGAGCGGAAACACCATATATTTT. Based on the CDR3 plus reference TRBV11-3 and TRBJ1-3, the full variable domain is EAGVVQSPRYKIIEKKQPVAFWCNPISGHNTLYWYLQNLGQGPELLIRYENEEAVDDSQLPKDRFSAERLKGVDSTLKIQPAELGDSAVYLCASRPTGSGNTIYFGEGSWLTVV.

The V call is TRBV5-1, the J call TRBJ2-1, with no clear D. Germline values: CDR1 SGHRS, CDR2 YFSETQ. CDR3 length: 13 amino acids. Trimming took off 2 bases at V and 6 bases at J, with 9 bases between the two ends. CDR3 coding DNA: TGCGCCAGCAGCTTCGCAGGTTCCAATGAGCAGTTCTTC. Its translation is CASSFAGSNEQFF.

This clone was picked up one time. The genes are TRBV5-6 and TRBJ2-7, with a possible D match to TRBD1 (6 bases). Trimming pared 4 bases from V and 4 bases from J, leaving 15 bases between. This CDR3 is 14 amino acids long. Germline V gene data show CDR1 as SGHDT and CDR2 as YYEEEE. CDR3 residues: CASSSLRGRYEQYF. The CDR3 coding sequence is TGTGCCAGCAGCAGCCTCAGGGGTCGGTACGAGCAGTACTTC. The entire variable domain, with the rest obtained from reference TRBV5-6 and TRBJ2-7, is as follows: DAGVTQSPTHLIKTRGQQVTLRCSPKSGHDTVSWYQQALGQGPQFIFQYYEEEERQRGNFPDRFSGHQFPNYSSELNVNALLLGDSALYLCASSSLRGRYEQYFGPGTRLTVT.